Given below is one T cell receptor (beta chain) in context. The junction shows a germline mismatch at one end, possibly a read error. This CDR3 is 13 amino acids long. The germline V gene has CDR1 KGHDR and CDR2 SFDVKD. The data belong to a study of T cells in Graves' hyperthyroidism and ophthalmopathy. What was amplified from RNA transcripts were TCR beta CDR3 regions. The HTBI primer set was used in a first-round RT-PCR of the TCR CDR3. TCRdb re-derived calls from the multiplex PCR reads in MiXCR, one entry per CDR3 protein. The sample holds roughly 290,000 distinct CDR3 sequences, roughly 15% seen once.

Sequencing was done on a sample of blood. The chain carries TRBV24-1 and TRBJ2-1; D is undetermined. The origin of this receptor is a woman aged 40 to 50 with Graves' hyperthyroidism. The CDR3 DNA reads as TGTGCCACCAGTGATTTGGTGGGCCTAATCCGTATCTTC. It specifies CATSDLVGLIRIF.